The 3 T cell receptor beta chains below all came from one sample that was sequenced in a study of T cells in localized non-small cell lung cancer. The method was immunoSEQ multiplex PCR; TCRdb's version includes in-frame clones alone and lacks a portion of them. The repertoire consists of around 5,000 clones, with less than 35% occurring once and the leading ten covering around 4.8%. Material: lung tumor tissue, obtained before any cancer treatment. Receptors originate from a man aged 35-69 years with stage II lung adenocarcinoma.

Worth noting for this clone: Germline and junction disagree at one end, which may indicate a read error. The V and J genes are TRBV18 and TRBJ2-3; no firm D call. The CDR3 consists of 13 residues. In germline, CDR1 is KGHSH, CDR2 LQKENI. This CDR3 reads CASSPPSTDTQYF. CDR3 coding DNA: TGTGCCAGCTCCCCACCTAGCACAGATACGCAGTATTTT. The full variable domain, its missing parts supplied by reference TRBV18 and TRBJ2-3, is NAGVMQNPRHLVRRRGQEARLRCSPMKGHSHVYWYRQLPEEGLKFMVYLQKENIIDESGMPKERFSAEFPKEGPSILRIQQVVRGDSAAYFCASSPPSTDTQYFGPGTRLTVL.

This clone is judged medium-sized (0.01 to 0.1%). This chain uses TRBV9 with TRBJ1-1; tentative D call: TRBD1 (5 bases). This CDR3 is 15 amino acids long. CDR1 is SGDLS and CDR2 is YYNGEE in the germline V gene. V was shortened by 3 bases and J by 1 base, with 13 bases between the two germline ends. The chain's CDR3 is CASSAGTLGNTEAFF. CDR3 sequence (DNA): TGTGCCAGCAGCGCCGGGACCCTTGGGAACACTGAAGCTTTCTTT.

This clone showed up just a few times. The chain joins TRBV11-3 to TRBJ2-2, with D possibly matching TRBD2 (6 bases). The CDR3 extends over 15 amino acids. Trimming pared 3 bases from V and 1 base from J, leaving 9 bases between. CDR1 and CDR2 (germline): SGHNT, YENEEA. The CDR3 bases are TGTGCCAGCAGCTTTAGGAGGGGGAACACCGGGGAGCTGTTTTTT. The encoded protein is CASSFRRGNTGELFF.